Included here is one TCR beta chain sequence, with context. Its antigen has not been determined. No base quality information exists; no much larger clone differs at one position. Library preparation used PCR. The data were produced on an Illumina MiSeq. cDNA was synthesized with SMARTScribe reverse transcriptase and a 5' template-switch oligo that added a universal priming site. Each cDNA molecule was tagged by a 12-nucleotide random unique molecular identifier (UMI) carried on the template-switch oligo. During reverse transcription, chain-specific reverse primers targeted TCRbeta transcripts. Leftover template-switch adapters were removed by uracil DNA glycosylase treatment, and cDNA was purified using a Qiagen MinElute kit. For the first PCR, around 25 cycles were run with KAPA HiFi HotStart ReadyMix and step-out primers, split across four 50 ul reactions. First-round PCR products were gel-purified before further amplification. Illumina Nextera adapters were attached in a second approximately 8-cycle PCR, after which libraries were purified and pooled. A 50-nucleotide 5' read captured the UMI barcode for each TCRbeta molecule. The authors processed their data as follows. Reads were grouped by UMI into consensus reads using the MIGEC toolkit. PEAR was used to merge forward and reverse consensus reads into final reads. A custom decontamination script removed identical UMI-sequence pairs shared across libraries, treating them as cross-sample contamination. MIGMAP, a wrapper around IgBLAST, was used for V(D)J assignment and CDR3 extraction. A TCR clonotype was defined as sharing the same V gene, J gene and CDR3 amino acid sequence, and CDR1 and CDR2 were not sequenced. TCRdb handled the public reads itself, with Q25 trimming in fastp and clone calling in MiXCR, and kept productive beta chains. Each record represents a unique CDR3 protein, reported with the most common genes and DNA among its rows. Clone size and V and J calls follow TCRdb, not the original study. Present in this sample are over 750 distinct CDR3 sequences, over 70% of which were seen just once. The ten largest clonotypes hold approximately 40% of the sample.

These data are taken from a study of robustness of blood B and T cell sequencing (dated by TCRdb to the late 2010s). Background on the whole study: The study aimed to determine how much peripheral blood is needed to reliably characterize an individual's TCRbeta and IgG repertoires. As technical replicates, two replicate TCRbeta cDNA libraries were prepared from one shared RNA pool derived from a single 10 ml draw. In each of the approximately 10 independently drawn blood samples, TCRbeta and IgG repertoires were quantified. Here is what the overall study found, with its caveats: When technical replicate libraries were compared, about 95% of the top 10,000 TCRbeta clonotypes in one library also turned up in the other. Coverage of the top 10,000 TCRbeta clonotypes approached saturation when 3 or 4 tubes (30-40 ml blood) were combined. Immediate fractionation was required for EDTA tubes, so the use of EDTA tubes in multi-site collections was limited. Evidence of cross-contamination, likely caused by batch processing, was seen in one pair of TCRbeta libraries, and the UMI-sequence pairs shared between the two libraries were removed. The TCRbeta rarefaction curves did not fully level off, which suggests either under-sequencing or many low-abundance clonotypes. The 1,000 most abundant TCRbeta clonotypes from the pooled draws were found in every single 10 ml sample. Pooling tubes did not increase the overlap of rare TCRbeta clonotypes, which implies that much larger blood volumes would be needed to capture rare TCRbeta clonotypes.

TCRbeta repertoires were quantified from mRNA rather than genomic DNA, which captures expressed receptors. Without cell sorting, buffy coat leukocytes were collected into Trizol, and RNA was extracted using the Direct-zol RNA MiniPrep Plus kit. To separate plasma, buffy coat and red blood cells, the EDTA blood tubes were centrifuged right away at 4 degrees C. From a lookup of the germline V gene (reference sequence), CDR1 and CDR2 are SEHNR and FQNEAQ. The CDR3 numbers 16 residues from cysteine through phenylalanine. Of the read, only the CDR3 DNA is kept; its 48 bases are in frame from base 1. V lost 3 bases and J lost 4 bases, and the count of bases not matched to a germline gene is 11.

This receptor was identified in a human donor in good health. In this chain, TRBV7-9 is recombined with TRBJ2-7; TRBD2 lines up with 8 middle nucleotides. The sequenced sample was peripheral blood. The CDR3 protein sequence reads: CASSLSVGSGEYEQYF. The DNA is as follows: TGTGCCAGCAGCTTGTCGGTTGGTAGCGGGGAGTACGAGCAGTACTTC.